Listed below are T cell receptor beta chains from one sample, sequenced in a study of T cells in Graves' hyperthyroidism and ophthalmopathy. TCRdb passed the multiplex PCR reads through MiXCR, listing each CDR3 protein once. The data show hundreds of thousands of distinct CDR3 sequences, with approximately 14% seen just once and 14% held by the top ten. The material sequenced was blood. The origin of the receptors is a woman between 18 and 29 years old with Graves' hyperthyroidism. CDR3s include the opening cysteine and the closing phenylalanine or tryptophan. The D gene is left open where the match is weak. Not all rows give a size; the values are once, few, many and, for expanded clones, a class.

d_gene: .; abundance: .; j_gene: TRBJ1-2; v_gene: TRBV4-2; CDR3nt: TGTGCCAGCAGACAAGGATCTCCCCGTAGCTATGGCTACACCTTC; CDR3aa: CASRQGSPRSYGYTF
d_gene: .; abundance: few; j_gene: TRBJ2-5; v_gene: TRBV12-3/TRBV12-4; CDR3nt: TGTGCCAGCAGTTTAGAGGGGGGGCCTCAAGAGACCCAGTACTTC; CDR3aa: CASSLEGGPQETQYF
d_gene: .; abundance: many; j_gene: TRBJ2-5; v_gene: TRBV28; CDR3nt: TGTGCCAGCCGCGGGACAGTTCAAGAGACCCAGTACTTC; CDR3aa: CASRGTVQETQYF
d_gene: .; abundance: many; j_gene: TRBJ2-3; v_gene: TRBV29-1; CDR3nt: TGCAGCGTTGAGCCCAGCGGAACTAGCACAGATACGCAGTATTTT; CDR3aa: CSVEPSGTSTDTQYF
d_gene: .; abundance: .; j_gene: TRBJ1-2; v_gene: TRBV6-1; CDR3nt: TGTGCCAGCAGTGAAGCCTACAGGGCTTATGGCTACACCTTC; CDR3aa: CASSEAYRAYGYTF
d_gene: .; abundance: many; j_gene: TRBJ1-2; v_gene: TRBV27; CDR3nt: TGTGCCAGCAGTTTAATCGCGGGTGGGGGAACCTATGGCTACACCTTC; CDR3aa: CASSLIAGGGTYGYTF
d_gene: .; abundance: few; j_gene: TRBJ1-3; v_gene: TRBV7-2; CDR3nt: TGTGCCAGCAGCGTCAAGGAGAGGGAAGACACCATATATTTT; CDR3aa: CASSVKEREDTIYF
d_gene: .; abundance: many; j_gene: TRBJ2-3; v_gene: TRBV5-1; CDR3nt: TGCGCCAGCAGCTTACAGGGATCGGCAGATACGCAGTATTTT; CDR3aa: CASSLQGSADTQYF
d_gene: .; abundance: many; j_gene: TRBJ1-5; v_gene: TRBV20-1; CDR3nt: TGCAGTGCTAGCGGGGGTAAATGGGGCAATCAGCCCCAGCATTTT; CDR3aa: CSASGGKWGNQPQHF
d_gene: .; abundance: few; j_gene: TRBJ1-2; v_gene: TRBV7-9; CDR3nt: TGTGCCAGCAGCTCCTGGGCGGGGGCTGTCTATGGCTACACCTTC; CDR3aa: CASSSWAGAVYGYTF
d_gene: .; abundance: many; j_gene: TRBJ2-7; v_gene: TRBV6-1; CDR3nt: TGTGCCAGCAGTGAAGTTGCTAGTGTGGGCTACGAGCAGTACTTC; CDR3aa: CASSEVASVGYEQYF
d_gene: .; abundance: few; j_gene: TRBJ2-6; v_gene: TRBV7-3; CDR3nt: TGTGCCAGCAGCCCTGGGACTTCTGGGGCCAACGTCCTGACTTTC; CDR3aa: CASSPGTSGANVLTF
d_gene: .; abundance: .; j_gene: TRBJ1-6; v_gene: TRBV19; CDR3nt: TGTGCCAGTAGTATTCCAGGTGTTTATCCCCTCCACTTT; CDR3aa: CASSIPGVYPLHF